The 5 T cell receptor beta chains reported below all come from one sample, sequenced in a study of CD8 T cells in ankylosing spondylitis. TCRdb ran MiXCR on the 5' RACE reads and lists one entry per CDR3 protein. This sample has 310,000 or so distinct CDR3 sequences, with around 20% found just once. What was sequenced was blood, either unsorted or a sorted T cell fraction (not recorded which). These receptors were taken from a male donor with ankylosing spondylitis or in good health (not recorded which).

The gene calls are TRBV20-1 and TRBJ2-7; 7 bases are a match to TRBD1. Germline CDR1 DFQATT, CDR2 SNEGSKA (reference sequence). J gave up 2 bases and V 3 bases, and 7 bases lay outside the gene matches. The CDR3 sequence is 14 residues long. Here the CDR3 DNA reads TGCAGTGCTAGCCGGACAGGACTCCCCTACGAGCAGTACGTC. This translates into CSASRTGLPYEQYV.

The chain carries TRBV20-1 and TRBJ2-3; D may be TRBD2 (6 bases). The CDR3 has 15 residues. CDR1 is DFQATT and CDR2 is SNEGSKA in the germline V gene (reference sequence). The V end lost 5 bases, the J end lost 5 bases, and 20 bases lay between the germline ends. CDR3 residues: CSARPRAERVDTQYF. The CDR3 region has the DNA TGCAGTGCTCGACCCCGGGCCGAGCGGGTAGATACGCAGTATTTT.

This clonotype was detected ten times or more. The chain's CDR3 is CASTNTVGGNTIYF. The CDR3 coding sequence is TGTGCCAGCACTAATACAGTGGGGGGAAACACCATATATTTT. The V gene is TRBV12-3 or TRBV12-4, the J gene TRBJ1-3; D is uncertain. The CDR3 runs 14 residues. Deletions cut 7 bases from V and 4 bases from J, with 14 bases between.

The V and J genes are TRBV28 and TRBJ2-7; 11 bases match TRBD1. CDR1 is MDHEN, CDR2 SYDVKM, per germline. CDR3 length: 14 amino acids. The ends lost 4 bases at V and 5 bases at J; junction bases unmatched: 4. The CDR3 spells CASSWDRGAHEQYV. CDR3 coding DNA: TGTGCCAGCAGTTGGGACAGGGGGGCTCACGAGCAGTACGTC.

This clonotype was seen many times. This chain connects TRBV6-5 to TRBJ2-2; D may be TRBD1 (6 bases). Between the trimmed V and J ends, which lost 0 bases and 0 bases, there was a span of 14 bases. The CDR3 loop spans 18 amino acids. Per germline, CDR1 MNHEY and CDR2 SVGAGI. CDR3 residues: CASSYSRLGHANTGELFF. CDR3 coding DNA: TGTGCCAGCAGTTACTCGAGACTGGGACACGCGAACACCGGGGAGCTGTTTTTT.